Each of the 15 T cell receptor beta chains below was sequenced from the same sample in a study of T cell responses to AZD1222 COVID-19 vaccine. Only in-frame clones appear in the TCRdb table, and some are missing; sequencing was by immunoSEQ multiplex PCR. The sample has more than 100,000 clones, about 93% seen once. Sequenced material: peripheral blood, taken 28 days after the second AZD1222 dose. The receptor source for this set is an adult who received the AZD1222 COVID-19 vaccine.

V usage is TRBV19 and J usage is TRBJ1-5, with D possibly being TRBD1 (6 bases). This CDR3 is 17 amino acids long. Trimming stripped 5 bases from V and 1 base from J, with 18 bases between. Germline V gene sequence: CDR1 LNHDA, CDR2 SQIVND (reference sequence). CDR3: CASSQSPRGASNQPQHF. In nucleotides, the CDR3 is TGTGCCAGTAGTCAATCGCCCCGGGGGGCCAGCAATCAGCCCCAGCATTTT. The entire variable domain, with the rest obtained from reference TRBV19 and TRBJ1-5, is as follows: DGGITQSPKYLFRKEGQNVTLSCEQNLNHDAMYWYRQDPGQGLRLIYYSQIVNDFQKGDIAEGYSVSREKKESFPLTVTSAQKNPTAFYLCASSQSPRGASNQPQHFGDGTRLSIL.

This chain links TRBV30 with TRBJ1-1; D is uncertain. Germline CDR1 GTSNPN, CDR2 SVGIG (reference sequence). The CDR3 runs 13 residues. V lost 5 bases, J lost 0 bases, and 10 bases lay in between. In DNA, the CDR3 is TGTGCCTGGGACCGGAGGGTGAACACTGAAGCTTTCTTT. This translates into CAWDRRVNTEAFF.

The chain carries TRBV5-1 and TRBJ1-1; a possible D gene is TRBD1 (5 bases). This CDR3 contains 15 residues. The germline V and J ends were trimmed by 7 bases and 6 bases, with 22 bases remaining between them. Germline V lookup: CDR1 SGHRS, CDR2 YFSETQ. The CDR3 protein is CASRHGGTKRAEAFF. The CDR3 DNA reads as TGCGCCAGCCGCCACGGGGGGACTAAAAGGGCTGAAGCTTTCTTT.

The genes are TRBV4-3 and TRBJ2-1; TRBD2 matches 10 bases. Germline V gene data show CDR1 as LGHNA and CDR2 as YSLEER. J lost 6 bases, V lost 4 bases, and 6 bases had no gene match. The CDR3 consists of 15 residues. The CDR3 coding sequence is TGCGCCAGCAGCCTAGGACTAGCGGACCTCAATGAGCAGTTCTTC. It is translated as CASSLGLADLNEQFF.

The rearrangement uses TRBV4-3 and TRBJ1-3; weak D call: TRBD1 (6 bases). In germline, CDR1 is LGHNA, CDR2 YSLEER. The CDR3 loop spans 16 amino acids. Trimming removed 3 bases at V and 2 bases at J, with 14 bases between. The CDR3 region is CASSQDSRGAGNTIYF. The CDR3 DNA reads as TGCGCCAGCAGCCAGGACAGCCGCGGGGCTGGAAACACCATATATTTT.

The V gene is TRBV25-1, the J gene TRBJ1-1, with D possibly matching TRBD1 (5 bases). Germline lookup yields CDR1 MGHDK and CDR2 SYGVNS. Trimming left V 4 bases short and J 7 bases short, with 13 bases between. The CDR3 consists of 13 residues. CDR3 loop: CASSVIGTDEAFF. As DNA, the CDR3 is TGTGCCAGCAGTGTCATTGGGACGGATGAAGCTTTCTTT.

Of note for this clone: Compared with germline, one end of the junction differs, possibly owing to a read error. V usage is TRBV19 and J usage is TRBJ1-3; 7 nucleotides agree with TRBD1. CDR1 is LNHDA, CDR2 SQIVND, per germline (reference sequence). The CDR3 extends over 14 amino acids. The CDR3 DNA sequence: TGTGCCAGTAGTATGCTTGGGACAGAAGGGGATAAGGATTTT. Amino acids: CASSMLGTEGDKDF.

V and J are TRBV5-1 and TRBJ2-7, with D possibly matching TRBD2 (5 bases). Deletions cut 4 bases from V and 4 bases from J, with 15 bases between. CDR3 length: 14 residues. Germline V gene lookup returns CDR1 SGHRS and CDR2 YFSETQ. CDR3 in DNA: TGCGCCAGCAGCGTTGGAGTAGCGTCTTACGAGCAGTACTTC. It specifies CASSVGVASYEQYF.

The genes are TRBV3-1 (or the pseudogene TRBV3-2) and TRBJ1-2; 7 bases align to TRBD1. The CDR3 runs 15 residues. CDR1 and CDR2 (germline): LGHDT, YNNKEL (reference sequence). V was pared by 1 base and J by 4 bases, with 6 bases of the junction left unmatched. Here the CDR3 reads CASSQGGGAGYGYTF. The CDR3 bases are TGTGCCAGCAGCCAAGGAGGGGGCGCTGGCTATGGCTACACCTTC.

The CDR3 sequence: CASSLANGREAFF. In DNA form, the CDR3 reads TGCGCCAGCAGCTTGGCCAACGGCCGTGAAGCTTTCTTT. This sequence joins TRBV5-1 and TRBJ1-1; no clear D gene. The germline CDR1 and CDR2 sequences are SGHRS and YFSETQ. The CDR3 spans 13 residues. V was trimmed by 0 bases and J by 7 bases, leaving 10 bases between them. The full variable domain, in which reference TRBV5-1 and TRBJ1-1 provide the parts outside the CDR3, is KAGVTQTPRYLIKTRGQQVTLSCSPISGHRSVSWYQQTPGQGLQFLFEYFSETQRNKGNFPGRFSGRQFSNSRSEMNVSTLELGDSALYLCASSLANGREAFFGQGTRLTVV.

The chain uses TRBV28 and TRBJ1-2, with D uncertain. V was shortened by 4 bases and J by 5 bases, with 5 bases between the two germline ends. The germline V gene encodes CDR1 MDHEN and CDR2 SYDVKM. The CDR3 length is 11 residues. CDR3 DNA: TGTGCCAGCAGTTATACATATGGCTACACCTTC. It specifies CASSYTYGYTF.

The chain couples TRBV18 to TRBJ1-2; D uncertain. Germline V gene data show CDR1 as KGHSH and CDR2 as LQKENI. This CDR3 has 14 residues. V lost 0 bases, J lost 3 bases, and 8 bases lay in between. The CDR3 reads CASSPPNTDYGYTF. The CDR3 DNA sequence: TGTGCCAGCTCACCACCCAACACTGACTATGGCTACACCTTC.

Concerning this clone: Other DNA variants within this sample encode the same CDR3. The chain couples TRBV7-9 to TRBJ1-2, with D maybe TRBD1 (5 bases). The CDR3 is 13 amino acids. Per the germline V gene, CDR1 is SEHNR and CDR2 is FQNEAQ (reference sequence). Trimming stripped 5 bases from V and 7 bases from J, with 14 bases between. CDR3 coding DNA: TGTGCCAGCAGCCCCGACCGTGGGGGTGGCTACACCTTC. Its protein product is CASSPDRGGGYTF.

The chain links TRBV6-5 to TRBJ1-1, with 7 bases aligning to TRBD1. Trimming cost V 4 bases and J 5 bases; bases outside gene matches: 10. The CDR3 consists of 15 residues. CDR1 and CDR2 (germline): MNHEY, SVGAGI. This CDR3 reads CASSSNRGSGTEAFF. The CDR3 bases are TGTGCCAGCAGTTCGAACAGGGGTAGCGGAACTGAAGCTTTCTTT.

The chain links TRBV7-2 to TRBJ1-2, with D uncertain. The length of the CDR3 is 14 residues. Germline loops: CDR1 SGHTA, CDR2 FQGNSA. Trimming left V 1 base short and J 3 bases short, with 9 bases between. The CDR3 DNA follows: TGTGCCAGCAGCTTAGTCCCAGGCGACTATGGCTACACCTTC. It encodes CASSLVPGDYGYTF.